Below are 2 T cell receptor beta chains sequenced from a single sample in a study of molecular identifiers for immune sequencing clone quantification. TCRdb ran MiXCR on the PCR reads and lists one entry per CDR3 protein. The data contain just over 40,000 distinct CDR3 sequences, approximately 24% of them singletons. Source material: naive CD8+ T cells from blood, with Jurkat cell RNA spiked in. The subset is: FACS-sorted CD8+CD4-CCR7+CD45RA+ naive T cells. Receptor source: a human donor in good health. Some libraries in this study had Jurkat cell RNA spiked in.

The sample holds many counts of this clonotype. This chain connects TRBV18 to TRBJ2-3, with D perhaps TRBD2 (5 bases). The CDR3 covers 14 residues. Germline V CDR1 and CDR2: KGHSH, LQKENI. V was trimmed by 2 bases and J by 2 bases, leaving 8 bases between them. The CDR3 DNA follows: TGTGCCAGCTCACCAAGGGAGACCACAGATACGCAGTATTTT. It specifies CASSPRETTDTQYF.

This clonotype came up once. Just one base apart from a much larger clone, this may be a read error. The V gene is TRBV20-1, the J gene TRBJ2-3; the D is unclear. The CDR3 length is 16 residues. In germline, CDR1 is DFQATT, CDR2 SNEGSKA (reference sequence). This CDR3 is CSAREPSAYSTVTQYF. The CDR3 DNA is TGCAGTGCTAGAGAACCGTCAGCTTATAGCACAGTTACGCAGTATTTT.